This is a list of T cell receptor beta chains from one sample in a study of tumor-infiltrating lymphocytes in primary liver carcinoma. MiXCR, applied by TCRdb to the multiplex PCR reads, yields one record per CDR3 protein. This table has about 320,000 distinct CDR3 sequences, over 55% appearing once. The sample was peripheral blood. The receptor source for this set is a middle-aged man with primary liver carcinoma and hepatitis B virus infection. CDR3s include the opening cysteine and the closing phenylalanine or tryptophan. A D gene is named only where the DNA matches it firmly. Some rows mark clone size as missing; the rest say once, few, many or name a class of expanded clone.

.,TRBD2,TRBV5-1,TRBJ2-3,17,CASSGGLAAASTDTLYF,TGCGCCAGCAGCGGAGGACTAGCCGCCGCTAGCACAGATACGCTGTATTTC
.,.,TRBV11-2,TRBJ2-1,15,CTSSLGTWGTNEQFF,TGTACCAGCAGCTTAGGAACATGGGGGACCAATGAGCAGTTCTTC
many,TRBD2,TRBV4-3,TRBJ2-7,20,CASSQRVVGQPGLATYEQYF,TGCGCCAGCAGCCAAAGAGTGGTGGGACAGCCGGGACTAGCGACCTACGAGCAGTACTTC
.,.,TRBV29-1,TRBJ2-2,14,CSVEQGKDTGELFF,TGCAGCGTTGAACAGGGAAAAGACACCGGGGAGCTGTTTTTT
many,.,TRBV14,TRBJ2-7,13,CASSQDPGIEQYF,TGTGCCAGCAGCCAAGATCCTGGGATCGAGCAGTACTTC
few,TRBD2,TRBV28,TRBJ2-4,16,CASSHLPSGGENIQYF,TGTGCCAGCAGTCACCTCCCCTCGGGGGGTGAAAACATTCAGTACTTC
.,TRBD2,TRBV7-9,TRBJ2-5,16,CASSLRFSGIEETQYF,TGTGCCAGCAGCTTACGTTTTAGCGGGATTGAAGAGACCCAGTACTTC
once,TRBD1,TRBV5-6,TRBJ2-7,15,CVSSLGGTGAYEQYF,TGTGTCAGCAGCTTGGGTGGGACAGGGGCCTACGAGCAGTACTTC
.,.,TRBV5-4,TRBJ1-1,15,CASSLSQGENTEAFF,TGTGCCAGCAGCTTGAGCCAGGGAGAGAACACTGAAGCTTTCTTT
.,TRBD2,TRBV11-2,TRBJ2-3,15,CASTRTSGRADTQYF,TGTGCCAGCACTCGGACTAGCGGGAGGGCAGATACGCAGTATTTT
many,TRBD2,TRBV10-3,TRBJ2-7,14,CAIKRERESVEQYF,TGTGCCATCAAGCGTGAGCGGGAGTCGGTCGAGCAGTACTTC
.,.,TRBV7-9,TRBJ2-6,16,CASSLDGQSGANVLTF,TGTGCCAGCAGCTTAGACGGACAGTCTGGGGCCAACGTCCTGACTTTC
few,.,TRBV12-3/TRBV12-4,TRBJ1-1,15,CATGPGGGLNTEAFF,TGTGCCACCGGTCCGGGGGGCGGCTTGAACACTGAAGCTTTCTTT
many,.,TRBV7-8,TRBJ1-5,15,CASSLVSSSNQPQHF,TGTGCCAGCAGCTTAGTTAGTAGTAGCAATCAGCCCCAGCATTTT
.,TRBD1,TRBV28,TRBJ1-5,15,CASRTGAPENQPQHF,TGTGCCAGCAGAACAGGGGCGCCAGAAAATCAGCCCCAGCATTTT
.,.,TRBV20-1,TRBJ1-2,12,CSAGLQGGGYTF,TGCAGTGCCGGGTTACAGGGAGGGGGCTACACCTTC
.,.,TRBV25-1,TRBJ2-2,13,CASSERQTGELFF,TGTGCCAGCAGTGAAAGACAGACCGGGGAGCTGTTTTTT
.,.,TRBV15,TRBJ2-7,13,CATSRDRADAQYF,TGTGCCACCAGCAGAGATAGGGCGGATGCGCAGTACTTC
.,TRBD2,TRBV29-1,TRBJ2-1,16,CSVAGRTSGRVNEQFF,TGCAGCGTTGCGGGAAGGACTAGCGGGAGAGTGAATGAGCAGTTCTTC
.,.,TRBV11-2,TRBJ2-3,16,CASSLAGVTSTDTQYF,TGTGCCAGCAGCTTAGCGGGAGTGACTAGCACAGATACGCAGTATTTT
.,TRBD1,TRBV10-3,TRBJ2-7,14,CAISTDRGRNEQYF,TGTGCCATCAGTACCGACAGGGGAAGGAACGAGCAGTACTTC
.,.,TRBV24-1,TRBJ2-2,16,CATRQGGGADTGELFF,TGTGCCACCAGACAGGGTGGGGGAGCAGACACAGGGGAGCTGTTTTTT
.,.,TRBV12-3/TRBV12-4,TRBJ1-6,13,CASSLGGNSTLHF,TGTGCCAGCTCATTGGGGGGGAATTCAACCCTACACTTC
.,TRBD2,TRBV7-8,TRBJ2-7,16,CASSHRLAGGPYEQYF,TGTGCCAGCAGCCATCGACTAGCGGGAGGTCCCTACGAGCAGTACTTC
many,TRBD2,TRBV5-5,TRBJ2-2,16,CASSLQLAGNTGELFF,TGTGCCAGCAGCTTGCAACTAGCGGGGAACACCGGGGAGCTGTTTTTT
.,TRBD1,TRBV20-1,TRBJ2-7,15,CSASMGQGAFDEQYF,TGCAGTGCTAGTATGGGACAGGGGGCGTTTGACGAGCAGTACTTC
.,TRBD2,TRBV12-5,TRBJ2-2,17,CASGFLLAGAKTGELFF,TGTGCTAGTGGTTTTCTACTAGCGGGCGCGAAGACCGGGGAACTGTTTTTT
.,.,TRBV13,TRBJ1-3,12,CARSPPLPSLHF,TGTGCCAGGAGCCCGCCACTACCTAGTTTGCATTTT
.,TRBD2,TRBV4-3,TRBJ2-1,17,CASNQVEGLAGRNEQFF,TGCGCCAGCAACCAAGTCGAGGGACTAGCAGGTAGGAATGAGCAGTTCTTC
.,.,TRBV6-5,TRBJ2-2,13,CANSREATGELFF,TGTGCCAACAGCCGTGAGGCCACCGGGGAGTTGTTTTTT
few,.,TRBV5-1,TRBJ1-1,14,CASSFDRSNTEAFF,TGCGCCAGCAGCTTCGACAGGTCGAATACTGAAGCTTTCTTT
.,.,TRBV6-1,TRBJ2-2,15,CASSPRHTNTGELFF,TGTGCCAGCAGTCCCAGGCACACCAACACCGGGGAGCTGTTCTTT
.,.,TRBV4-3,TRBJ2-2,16,CASSHGPTRVTGELFF,TGCGCCAGCAGCCATGGGCCCACCAGGGTCACCGGGGAGCTGTTTTTT
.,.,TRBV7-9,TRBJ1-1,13,CVSSSGRGTEAFF,TGTGTCAGCAGCTCCGGCAGGGGCACTGAAGCTTTCTTT
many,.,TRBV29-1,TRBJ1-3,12,CSVKGSGNTIYF,TGCAGCGTCAAGGGGTCCGGAAACACCATATATTTT
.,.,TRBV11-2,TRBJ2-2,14,CASSQGLVAGEPFF,TGTGCTAGCAGCCAGGGTTTAGTAGCCGGGGAGCCGTTTTTT
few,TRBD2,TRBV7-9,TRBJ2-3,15,CASARLAGGTDTQYF,TGTGCCAGCGCCCGCTTAGCGGGAGGAACAGATACGCAGTATTTT
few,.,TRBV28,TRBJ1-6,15,CASSLQGEWDSPLHF,TGTGCCAGCAGTTTGCAGGGAGAGTGGGATTCACCCCTCCACTTT
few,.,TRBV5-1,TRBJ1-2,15,CASSQGSPSNYGYTF,TGCGCCAGCAGCCAAGGATCACCTTCTAACTATGGCTACACCTTC
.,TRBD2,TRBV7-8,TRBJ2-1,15,CASSSGLAGLNEQFF,TGTGCCAGCAGCTCGGGACTAGCGGGACTGAATGAGCAGTTCTTC
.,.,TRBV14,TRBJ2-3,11,CASSTADTQYF,TGTGCCAGCAGCACGGCAGATACGCAGTATTTT
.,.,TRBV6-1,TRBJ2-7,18,CACSAMTSGTGTAYEQYF,TGTGCCTGCAGCGCCATGACATCTGGGACCGGCACCGCCTACGAGCAGTACTTC
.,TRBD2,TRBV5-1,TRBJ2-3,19,CASSPRTSGINRATDTQYF,TGCGCCAGCAGCCCCCGGACTAGCGGGATAAACCGGGCTACGGATACGCAGTATTTT